A single sample is the source of the 21 T cell receptor beta chains below, sequenced in a study of Graves' ophthalmopathy and Graves' hyperthyroidism. Amplification from RNA transcripts yielded the TCR beta CDR3 regions. HTBI primers were used in a first-round RT-PCR, which preceded a second-round multiplex PCR. MiXCR, applied by TCRdb to the multiplex PCR reads, yields one record per CDR3 protein. Of hundreds of thousands of distinct CDR3 sequences in the sample, 35% to 50% were seen once. Sequencing was carried out using peripheral blood. The receptor source for this set is an adult man with Graves' ophthalmopathy.

This clonotype was detected many times. The chain recombines TRBV2 with TRBJ1-2; D may be TRBD1 (6 bases). Trimming removed 6 bases from V and 7 bases from J, with 15 bases in between. CDR3 size: 13 residues. CDR1 SNHLY and CDR2 FYNNEI come from the germline V gene. The CDR3 loop is CASRATGFAGYTF. CDR3 DNA sequence: TGTGCCAGCAGGGCGACAGGATTCGCTGGCTACACCTTC.

The CDR3 region has the DNA TGTGCCAGCAGCCAAGATTGGTCGAATATCAATAATTCACCCCTCCACTTT. As protein: CASSQDWSNINNSPLHF. The rearrangement links TRBV9 to TRBJ1-6; D not certain. The V end lost 4 bases, the J end lost 5 bases, and 19 bases lay between the germline ends. The CDR3 loop spans 17 amino acids. Germline loops: CDR1 SGDLS, CDR2 YYNGEE. The entire variable domain, with the rest obtained from reference TRBV9 and TRBJ1-6, is as follows: DSGVTQTPKHLITATGQRVTLRCSPRSGDLSVYWYQQSLDQGLQFLIQYYNGEERAKGNILERFSAQQFPDLHSELNLSSLELGDSALYFCASSQDWSNINNSPLHFGNGTRLTVT.

This clonotype was seen ten or more times. The CDR3 DNA sequence: TGTGCCAGCAGTGAATTCGGGCAGGGCGACGAAAAACTGTTTTTT. Its protein product is CASSEFGQGDEKLFF. This sequence joins TRBV25-1 and TRBJ1-4; TRBD1 might be the D (5 bases). Trimming took off 1 base at V and 8 bases at J, with 14 bases between the two ends. Germline CDR1 and CDR2: MGHDK and SYGVNS. This CDR3 comprises 15 residues. The full variable domain, completed using reference TRBV25-1 and TRBJ1-4, is EADIYQTPRYLVIGTGKKITLECSQTMGHDKMYWYQQDPGMELHLIHYSYGVNSTEKGDLSSESTVSRIRTEHFPLTLESARPSHTSQYLCASSEFGQGDEKLFFGSGTQLSVL.

At least ten counts were recorded for this clonotype. The gene calls are TRBV7-3 and TRBJ1-6; the D gene is possibly TRBD1 (5 bases). CDR3 length: 14 amino acids. V shed 6 bases and J shed 7 bases, with 13 bases lying between them. Germline CDR1 SGHTA, CDR2 FQGTGA. CDR3 loop: CASRLDSTNSPLHF. The CDR3 DNA is TGTGCCAGCAGACTCGACAGCACGAATTCACCCCTCCACTTT.

This clonotype was detected a few times. CDR3 amino acids: CASSLAAGLEAFF. In DNA form, the CDR3 reads TGTGCCAGCAGCTTAGCGGCAGGTCTTGAAGCTTTCTTT. The chain is built from TRBV7-4 and TRBJ1-1; no reliable D call. The CDR3 has 13 residues. CDR1 is SGHVT and CDR2 is SQSDAQ in the germline V gene. The V and J ends lost 0 bases and 7 bases respectively, with 9 bases between them.

This clonotype was picked up a small number of times. The chain carries TRBV7-2 and TRBJ2-7; perhaps TRBD1 as D (6 bases). CDR3 length: 15 amino acids. From germline, CDR1 is SGHTA and CDR2 FQGNSA. Trimming pared 5 bases from V and 0 bases from J, leaving 14 bases between. Here the CDR3 DNA reads TGTGCCAGCAGCCCCCCAAGACAGGCCTCCTACGAGCAGTACTTC. This gives the protein CASSPPRQASYEQYF.

The chain recombines TRBV7-9 with TRBJ2-1; D remains unclear. This CDR3 contains 10 residues. Trimming pared 5 bases from V and 10 bases from J, leaving 6 bases between. CDR1 and CDR2 (germline): SEHNR, FQNEAQ (reference sequence). The CDR3 DNA is TGTGCCAGCAGCCCCGGAGAGCAGTTCTTC. It is translated as CASSPGEQFF.

This rearrangement joins TRBV2 to TRBJ2-6; D uncertain. Trimming removed 5 bases at V and 0 bases at J, with 14 bases between. Germline values: CDR1 SNHLY, CDR2 FYNNEI. There are 17 residues in the CDR3. CDR3 nucleotides: TGTGCCAGCAGTTTATTAAGGGAAGGCTCTGGGGCCAACGTCCTGACTTTC. Residues: CASSLLREGSGANVLTF.

This clonotype was observed many times. The chain is built from TRBV7-9 and TRBJ2-7, with D possibly TRBD2 on 5 matching bases. The CDR3 has 13 amino acids. Germline-derived CDR1 and CDR2 are SEHNR and FQNEAQ (reference sequence). V shed 3 bases and J shed 4 bases, with 10 bases lying between them. For the CDR3, the DNA is TGTGCCAGCAGCTTTCTTTCGGGGTACGAGCAGTACTTC. Translating it yields CASSFLSGYEQYF.

To note about this clonotype: This clone may be a read error of a much larger clone one base away. The chain recombines TRBV7-9 with TRBJ1-5; 9 positions match TRBD1. V was pared by 5 bases and J by 2 bases, with 7 bases of the junction left unmatched. This CDR3 is built from 16 residues. Germline CDR1 reads SEHNR; CDR2 reads FQNEAQ (reference sequence). As DNA, the CDR3 is TGTGCCAGCAGCCCACAGGGGGCGATCGGCAATCAGCCCCAGCATTTT. This sequence encodes CASSPQGAIGNQPQHF. Based on the CDR3 plus reference TRBV7-9 and TRBJ1-5, the full variable domain is DTGVSQNPRHKITKRGQNVTFRCDPISEHNRLYWYRQTLGQGPEFLTYFQNEAQLEKSRLLSDRFSAERPKGSFSTLEIQRTEQGDSAMYLCASSPQGAIGNQPQHFGDGTRLSIL.

This clonotype was seen a single time. The chain uses TRBV25-1 and TRBJ1-1, with D hard to call. V was shortened by 2 bases and J by 10 bases, with 11 bases between the two germline ends. Per germline, CDR1 MGHDK and CDR2 SYGVNS. This CDR3 has 12 residues. CDR3 protein: CASSESGVGAFF. For the CDR3, the DNA is TGTGCCAGCAGTGAAAGCGGGGTGGGAGCTTTCTTT.

The chain couples TRBV29-1 to TRBJ1-1; D remains unclear. The CDR3 runs to 10 residues. Per germline, CDR1 SQVTM and CDR2 ANQGSEA. As DNA, the CDR3 is TGCAGTGGTCAGGAGGCTGAAGCTTTCTTT. Residues: CSGQEAEAFF.

Comment on this clonotype: The final CDR3 position lacks the conserved phenylalanine or tryptophan, pointing to a likely read error. The gene calls are TRBV5-6 and TRBJ1-1; 9 nucleotides line up with TRBD1. V was clipped by 4 bases and J by 5 bases; unmatched bases: 9. This CDR3 region has 15 residues. Germline V gives CDR1 SGHDT, CDR2 YYEEEE. CDR3 sequence (DNA): TGTGCCAGCAGCCTAACAGGGGGCGCATGGACTGAAGCTTTCCTT. Amino acids: CASSLTGGAWTEAFL.

The rearrangement uses TRBV2 and TRBJ2-3, with 8 bases matching TRBD2. After removal of 9 bases from V and 1 base from J, the junction contained 6 bases not matched to a gene. Per germline, CDR1 SNHLY and CDR2 FYNNEI. CDR3 size: 14 residues. This CDR3 is CARKREIGTDTQYF. DNA of the CDR3: TGTGCCAGGAAGCGGGAGATAGGCACAGATACGCAGTATTTT. The entire variable domain, with the rest obtained from reference TRBV2 and TRBJ2-3, is as follows: EPEVTQTPSHQVTQMGQEVILRCVPISNHLYFYWYRQILGQKVEFLVSFYNNEISEKSEIFDDQFSVERPDGSNFTLKIRSTKLEDSAMYFCARKREIGTDTQYFGPGTRLTVL.

The chain combines TRBV15 with TRBJ1-1; 11 nucleotides line up with TRBD1. V was clipped by 9 bases and J by 4 bases; unmatched bases: 7. This CDR3 has 14 residues. Per the germline V gene, CDR1 is LNHNV and CDR2 is YYDKDF (reference sequence). The CDR3 region has the DNA TGTGCCACGCGGACGGGACAGGGGGTCACTGAAGCTTTCTTT. The encoded protein is CATRTGQGVTEAFF. Drawing the rest from reference TRBV15 and TRBJ1-1, the complete variable domain is DAMVIQNPRYQVTQFGKPVTLSCSQTLNHNVMYWYQQKSSQAPKLLFHYYDKDFNNEADTPDNFQSRRPNTSFCFLDIRSPGLGDTAMYLCATRTGQGVTEAFFGQGTRLTVV.

This clonotype came up many times. The rearrangement uses TRBV27 and TRBJ1-1; D gene uncertain. Germline V gene data show CDR1 as MNHEY and CDR2 as SMNVEV (reference sequence). CDR3 size: 12 residues. V was trimmed by 5 bases and J by 7 bases, leaving 11 bases between them. CDR3 nucleotide sequence: TGTGCCAGCAGTGCAATTCGGAGTGAAGCTTTCTTT. The encoded protein is CASSAIRSEAFF.

The chain carries TRBV27 and TRBJ1-2; D not certain. This CDR3 spans 13 amino acids. Per the germline V gene, CDR1 is MNHEY and CDR2 is SMNVEV (reference sequence). Trimming shortened V by 5 bases and J by 0 bases, and 7 bases separated the two germline ends. The CDR3 is CASSHSANYGYTF. The CDR3, as DNA: TGTGCCAGCAGTCACTCCGCTAACTATGGCTACACCTTC.

For this clonotype: A much larger clone differs from this one at a single base, so this may be a read error. The chain recombines TRBV9 with TRBJ1-5; no clear D. This CDR3 contains 15 residues. Germline V gene data show CDR1 as SGDLS and CDR2 as YYNGEE. Between the trimmed V and J ends, which lost 3 bases and 3 bases, there was a span of 13 bases. CDR3 nucleotide sequence: TGTGCCAGCAGCGGAATGGACGGGCACAATCAGCCCCAGCATTTT. Translated, it gives CASSGMDGHNQPQHF.

The rearrangement links TRBV9 to TRBJ1-2; perhaps TRBD1 as D (5 bases). Trimming cost V 4 bases and J 7 bases, with 20 bases left between them. This CDR3 is 15 amino acids long. Per the germline V gene, CDR1 is SGDLS and CDR2 is YYNGEE. The CDR3 spells CASSQAGGTKGGYTF. CDR3 bases: TGTGCCAGCAGCCAAGCGGGGGGGACCAAGGGTGGCTACACCTTC.

In its sample, this clonotype was seen a few times. V is TRBV5-1 and J is TRBJ2-7; D not resolved. The CDR3 has 13 residues. V lost 1 base to trimming and J lost 4 bases, with 9 bases between them. Germline-derived CDR1 and CDR2 are SGHRS and YFSETQ. CDR3 DNA sequence: TGCGCCAGCAGCTTGACCAAAGGGTACGAGCAGTACTTC. It translates to CASSLTKGYEQYF.

This clonotype was seen many times. CDR3 protein: CASSGYSENEQYF. The CDR3 DNA sequence: TGCGCCAGCAGCGGCTACAGTGAGAACGAGCAGTACTTC. This chain uses TRBV5-1 with TRBJ2-7; D not certain. Germline loops: CDR1 SGHRS, CDR2 YFSETQ. The CDR3 has 13 residues. Trimming cost V 4 bases and J 5 bases, with 13 bases left between them.